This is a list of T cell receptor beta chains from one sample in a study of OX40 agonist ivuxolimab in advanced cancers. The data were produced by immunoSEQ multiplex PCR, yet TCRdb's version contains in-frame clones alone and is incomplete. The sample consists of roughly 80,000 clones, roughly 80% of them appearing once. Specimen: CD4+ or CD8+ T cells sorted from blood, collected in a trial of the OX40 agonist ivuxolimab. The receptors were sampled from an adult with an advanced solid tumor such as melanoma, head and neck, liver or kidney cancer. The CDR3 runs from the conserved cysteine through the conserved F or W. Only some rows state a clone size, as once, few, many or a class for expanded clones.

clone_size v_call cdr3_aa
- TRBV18 CASSDAGTGRTDTQYF
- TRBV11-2 CASSLAGAYGYTF
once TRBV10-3 CAISGPPHQGSNTGELFF
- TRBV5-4 CASREGGDGETQYF
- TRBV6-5 CASSYSSQGQYEQYF
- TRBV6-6 CASSREAVKAGYTF
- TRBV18 CASSQDTQNTEAFF
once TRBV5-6 CASRTGLGQGASGANVLTF
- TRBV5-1 CASSPDRGYTGELFF
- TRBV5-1 CASSLGPETSNQPQHF
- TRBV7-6 CASSPLVGENQPQHF
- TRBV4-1 CASSQVGPGQETQYF
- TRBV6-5 CASSTAGTGYGYTF
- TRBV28 CASIDGNTGELFF
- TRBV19 CASSTGGLTYNSPLHF
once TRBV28 CASIAGGRIGNEQFF
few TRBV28 CASSPGVEYGYTF
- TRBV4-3 CASSQAGNSGYGYTF
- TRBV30 CAWEPGVDNSPLHF
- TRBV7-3 CASTEGSGVSYEQYF
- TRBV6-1 CASGGPGYNYEQYF
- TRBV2 CASQDRVRGGELFF
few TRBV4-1 CASSQRSLAVSF
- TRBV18 CASSPYGAGRNTQYF